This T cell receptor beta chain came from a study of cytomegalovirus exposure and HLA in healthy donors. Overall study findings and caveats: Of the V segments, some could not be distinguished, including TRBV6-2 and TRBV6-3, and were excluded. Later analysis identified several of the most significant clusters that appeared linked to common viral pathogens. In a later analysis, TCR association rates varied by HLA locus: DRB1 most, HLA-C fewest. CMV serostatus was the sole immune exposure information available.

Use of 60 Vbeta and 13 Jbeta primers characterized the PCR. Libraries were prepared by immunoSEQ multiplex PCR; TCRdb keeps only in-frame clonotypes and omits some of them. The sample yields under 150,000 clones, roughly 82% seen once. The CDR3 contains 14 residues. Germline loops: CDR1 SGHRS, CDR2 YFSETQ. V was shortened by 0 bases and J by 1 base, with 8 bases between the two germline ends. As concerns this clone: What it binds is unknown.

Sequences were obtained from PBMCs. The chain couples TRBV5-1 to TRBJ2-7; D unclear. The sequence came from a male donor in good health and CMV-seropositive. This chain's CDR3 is CASSLGQSSYEQYF. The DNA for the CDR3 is TGCGCCAGCAGCTTGGGTCAGTCTTCCTACGAGCAGTACTTC.